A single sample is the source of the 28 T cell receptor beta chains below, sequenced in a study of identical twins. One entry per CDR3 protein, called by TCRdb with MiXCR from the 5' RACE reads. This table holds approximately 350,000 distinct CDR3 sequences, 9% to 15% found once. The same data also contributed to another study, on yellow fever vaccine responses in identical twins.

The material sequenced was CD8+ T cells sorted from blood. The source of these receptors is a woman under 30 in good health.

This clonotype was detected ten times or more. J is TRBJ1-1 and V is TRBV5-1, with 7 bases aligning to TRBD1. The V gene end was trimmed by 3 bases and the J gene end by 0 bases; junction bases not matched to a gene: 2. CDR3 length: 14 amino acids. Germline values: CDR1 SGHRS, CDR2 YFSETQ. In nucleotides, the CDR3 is TGCGCCAGCAGCTGGGGACAGATGAACACTGAAGCTTTCTTT. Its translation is CASSWGQMNTEAFF.

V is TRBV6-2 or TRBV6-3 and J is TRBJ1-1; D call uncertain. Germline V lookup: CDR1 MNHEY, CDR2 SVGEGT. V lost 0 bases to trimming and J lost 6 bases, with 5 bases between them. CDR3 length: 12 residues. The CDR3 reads CASSYSKAEAFF. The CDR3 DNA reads TGTGCCAGCAGTTACTCGAAAGCTGAAGCTTTCTTT.

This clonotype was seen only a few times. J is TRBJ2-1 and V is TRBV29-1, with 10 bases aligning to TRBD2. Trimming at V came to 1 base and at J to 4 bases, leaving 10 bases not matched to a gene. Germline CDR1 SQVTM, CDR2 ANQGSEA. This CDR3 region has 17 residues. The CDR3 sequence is CSVEGGESGREYNEQFF. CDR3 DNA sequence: TGCAGCGTTGAAGGGGGCGAAAGCGGGAGGGAGTACAATGAGCAGTTCTTC.

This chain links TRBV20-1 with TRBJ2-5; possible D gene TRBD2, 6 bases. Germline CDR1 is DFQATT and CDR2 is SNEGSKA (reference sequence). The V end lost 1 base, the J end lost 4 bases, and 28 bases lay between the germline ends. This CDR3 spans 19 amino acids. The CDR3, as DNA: TGCAGTGCTAGAGCGGAGCGGTCCGGGGTCGAGCGGAGGGTAGAGACCCAGTACTTC. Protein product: CSARAERSGVERRVETQYF.

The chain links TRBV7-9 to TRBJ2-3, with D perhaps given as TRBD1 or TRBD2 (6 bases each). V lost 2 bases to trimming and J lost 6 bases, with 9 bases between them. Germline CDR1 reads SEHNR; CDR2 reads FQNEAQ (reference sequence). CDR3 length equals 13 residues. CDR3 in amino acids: CASSLRGDDTQYF. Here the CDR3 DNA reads TGTGCCAGCAGCTTAAGGGGGGACGATACGCAGTATTTT.

This CDR3 reads CSAIRGGARYGYTF. CDR3 DNA: TGCAGTGCTATAAGGGGGGGGGCTAGGTATGGCTACACCTTC. This chain uses TRBV20-1 with TRBJ1-2; TRBD1 might be the D (6 bases). CDR1 DFQATT and CDR2 SNEGSKA come from the germline V gene (reference sequence). The CDR3 totals 14 residues. Trimming left V 4 bases short and J 5 bases short, with 17 bases between.

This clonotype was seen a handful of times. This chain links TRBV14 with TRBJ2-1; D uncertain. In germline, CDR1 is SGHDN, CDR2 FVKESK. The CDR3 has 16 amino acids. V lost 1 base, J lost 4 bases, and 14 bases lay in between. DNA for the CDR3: TGTGCCAGCAGCCAAGTGCTACAGCGTTATTACAATGAGCAGTTCTTC. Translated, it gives CASSQVLQRYYNEQFF.

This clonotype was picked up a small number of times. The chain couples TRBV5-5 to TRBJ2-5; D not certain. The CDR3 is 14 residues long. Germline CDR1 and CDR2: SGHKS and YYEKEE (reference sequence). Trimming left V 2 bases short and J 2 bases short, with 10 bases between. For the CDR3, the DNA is TGTGCCAGCAGCTTTGCCAGAAAGCAAGAGACCCAGTACTTC. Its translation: CASSFARKQETQYF.

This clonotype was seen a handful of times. The CDR3 sequence is CASSWGRLYTGELFF. The CDR3 coding sequence is TGTGCCAGCAGTTGGGGAAGGCTTTACACCGGGGAGCTGTTTTTT. The V and J genes are TRBV28 and TRBJ2-2, with D unresolved. CDR3 length: 15 amino acids. CDR1 MDHEN and CDR2 SYDVKM come from the germline V gene. With 4 bases removed from V and 3 bases from J, the gap between germline ends came to 12 bases.

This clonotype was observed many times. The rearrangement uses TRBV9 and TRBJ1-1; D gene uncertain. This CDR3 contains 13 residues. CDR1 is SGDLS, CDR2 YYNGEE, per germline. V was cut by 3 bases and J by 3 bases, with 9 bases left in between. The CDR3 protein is CASSDPDDTEAFF. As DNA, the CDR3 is TGTGCCAGCAGCGACCCCGATGACACTGAAGCTTTCTTT.

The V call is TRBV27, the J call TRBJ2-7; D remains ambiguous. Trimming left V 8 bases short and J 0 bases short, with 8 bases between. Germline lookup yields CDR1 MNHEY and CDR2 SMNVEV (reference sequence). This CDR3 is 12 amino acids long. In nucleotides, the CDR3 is TGTGCCAGCGGTCTGAACTCCTACGAGCAGTACGTC. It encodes CASGLNSYEQYV.

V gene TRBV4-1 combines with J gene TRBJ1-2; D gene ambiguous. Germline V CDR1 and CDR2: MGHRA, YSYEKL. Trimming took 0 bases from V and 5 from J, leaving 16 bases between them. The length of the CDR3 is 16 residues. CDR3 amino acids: CASSQDRGPAEYGYTF. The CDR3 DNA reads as TGCGCCAGCAGCCAAGATCGAGGGCCGGCTGAATATGGCTACACCTTC.

In DNA, the CDR3 is TGTGCCAGCAGCTTAGATGGCGCCCCCATCTCAGCGGGAACCTCCTACGAGCAGTACTTC. Amino acid sequence: CASSLDGAPISAGTSYEQYF. The chain recombines TRBV11-2 with TRBJ2-7, with 7 positions matching TRBD2. Germline CDR1 reads SGHAT; CDR2 reads FQNNGV. With V trimmed by 0 bases and J by 0 bases, 17 bases remained unmatched. This CDR3 is 20 amino acids long.

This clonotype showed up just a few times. CDR3 DNA sequence: TGCAGTGCTAGCCATCCGGGACTAGCGTCATACAATGAGCAGTTCTTC. Translating gives CSASHPGLASYNEQFF. The gene calls are TRBV20-1 and TRBJ2-1, with 10 bases that match TRBD2. Losses at the gene ends were 3 bases for V and 4 bases for J; bases not matched to a gene: 9. The CDR3 sequence is 16 residues long. Germline V gives CDR1 DFQATT, CDR2 SNEGSKA (reference sequence).

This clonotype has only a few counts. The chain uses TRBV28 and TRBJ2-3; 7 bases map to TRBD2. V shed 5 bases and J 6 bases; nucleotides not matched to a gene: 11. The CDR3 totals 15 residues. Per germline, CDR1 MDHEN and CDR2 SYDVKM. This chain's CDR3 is CASSPQPGGGDTQYF. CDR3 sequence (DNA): TGTGCCAGCAGTCCCCAGCCGGGGGGAGGGGATACGCAGTATTTT.

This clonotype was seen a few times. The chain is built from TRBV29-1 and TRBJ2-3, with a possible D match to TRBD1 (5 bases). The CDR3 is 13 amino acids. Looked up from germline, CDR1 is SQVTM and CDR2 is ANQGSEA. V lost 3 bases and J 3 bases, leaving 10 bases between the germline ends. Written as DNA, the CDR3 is TGCAGCGTTGAGGGGCCAACGACAGATACGCAGTATTTT. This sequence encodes CSVEGPTTDTQYF.

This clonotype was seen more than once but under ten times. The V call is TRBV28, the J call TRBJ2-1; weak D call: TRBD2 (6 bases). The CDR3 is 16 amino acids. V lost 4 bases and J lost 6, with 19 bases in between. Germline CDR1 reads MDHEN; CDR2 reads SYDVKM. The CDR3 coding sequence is TGTGCCAGCAGTTACCCCCTACGTGGGGGAGGCAATGAGCAGTTCTTC. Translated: CASSYPLRGGGNEQFF.

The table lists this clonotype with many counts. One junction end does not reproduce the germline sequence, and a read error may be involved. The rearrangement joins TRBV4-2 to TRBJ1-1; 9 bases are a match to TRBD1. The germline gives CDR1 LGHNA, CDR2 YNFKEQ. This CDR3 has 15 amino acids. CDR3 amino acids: CASSQDGTGRIEGFF. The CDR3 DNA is TGTGCCAGCAGCCAAGATGGGACAGGGAGGATTGAAGGTTTCTTT.

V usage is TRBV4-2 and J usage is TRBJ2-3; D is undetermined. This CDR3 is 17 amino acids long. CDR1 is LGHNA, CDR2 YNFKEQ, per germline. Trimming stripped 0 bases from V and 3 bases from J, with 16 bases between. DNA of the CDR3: TGTGCCAGCAGCCAAGATGGAACGGGTCTAGAAACAGATACGCAGTATTTT. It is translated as CASSQDGTGLETDTQYF.

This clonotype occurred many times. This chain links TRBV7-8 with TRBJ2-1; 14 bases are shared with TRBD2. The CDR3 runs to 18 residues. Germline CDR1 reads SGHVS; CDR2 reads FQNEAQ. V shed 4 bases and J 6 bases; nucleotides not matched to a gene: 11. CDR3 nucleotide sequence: TGTGCCAGCAGCTCGGGACTAGCGGGAGTAATGATGGGCAATGAGCAGTTCTTC. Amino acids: CASSSGLAGVMMGNEQFF.

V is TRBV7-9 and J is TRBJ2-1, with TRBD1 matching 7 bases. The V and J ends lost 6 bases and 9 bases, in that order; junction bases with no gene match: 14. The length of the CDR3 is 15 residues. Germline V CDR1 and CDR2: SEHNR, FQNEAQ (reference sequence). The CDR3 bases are TGTGCCAGCAGAGCTACAGGGGAGACCTTTAGTGAGCAGTTCTTC. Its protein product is CASRATGETFSEQFF.

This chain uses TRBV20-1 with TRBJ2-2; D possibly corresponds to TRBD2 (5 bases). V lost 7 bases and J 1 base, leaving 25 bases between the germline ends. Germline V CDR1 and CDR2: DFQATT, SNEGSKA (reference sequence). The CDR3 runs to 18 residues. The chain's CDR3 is CSDLQRGRTTMNTGELFF. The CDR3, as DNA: TGCAGTGACTTACAGAGAGGGCGGACCACGATGAACACCGGGGAGCTGTTTTTT.

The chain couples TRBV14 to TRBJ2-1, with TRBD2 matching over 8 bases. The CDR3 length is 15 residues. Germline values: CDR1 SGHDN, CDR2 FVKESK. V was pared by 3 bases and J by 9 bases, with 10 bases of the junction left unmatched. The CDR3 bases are TGTGCCAGCAGCCAGGGGGCGGGAGGATTTAGTGAGCAGTTCTTC. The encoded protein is CASSQGAGGFSEQFF. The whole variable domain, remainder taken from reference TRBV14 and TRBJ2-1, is EAGVTQFPSHSVIEKGQTVTLRCDPISGHDNLYWYRRVMGKEIKFLLHFVKESKQDESGMPNNRFLAERTGGTYSTLKVQPAELEDSGVYFCASSQGAGGFSEQFFGPGTRLTVL.

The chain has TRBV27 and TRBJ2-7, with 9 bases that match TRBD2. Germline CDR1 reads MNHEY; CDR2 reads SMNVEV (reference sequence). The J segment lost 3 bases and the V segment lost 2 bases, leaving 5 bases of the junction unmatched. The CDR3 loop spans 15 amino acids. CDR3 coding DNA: TGTGCCAGCAGTTTAGGGTCTAGCGGGAACTACGAGCAGTACTTC. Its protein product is CASSLGSSGNYEQYF.

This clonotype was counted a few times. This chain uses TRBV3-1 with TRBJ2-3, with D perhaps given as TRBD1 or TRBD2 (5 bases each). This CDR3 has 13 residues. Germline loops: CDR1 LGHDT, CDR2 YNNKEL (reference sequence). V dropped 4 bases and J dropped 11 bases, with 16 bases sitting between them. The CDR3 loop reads CASSPSSWGRQYF. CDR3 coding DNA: TGTGCCAGCAGCCCATCCTCTTGGGGGAGGCAGTATTTT.

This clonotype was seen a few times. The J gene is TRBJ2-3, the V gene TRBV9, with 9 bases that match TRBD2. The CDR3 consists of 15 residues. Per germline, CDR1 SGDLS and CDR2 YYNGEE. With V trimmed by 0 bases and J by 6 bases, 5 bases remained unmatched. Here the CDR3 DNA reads TGTGCCAGCAGCGTAGGGGGACTAGCCTTGGATACGCAGTATTTT. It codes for CASSVGGLALDTQYF.

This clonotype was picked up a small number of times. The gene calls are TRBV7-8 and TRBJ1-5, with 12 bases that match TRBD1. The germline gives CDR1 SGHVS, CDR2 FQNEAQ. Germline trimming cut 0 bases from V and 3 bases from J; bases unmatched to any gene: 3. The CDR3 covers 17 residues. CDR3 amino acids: CASSLAGDRGHNQPQHF. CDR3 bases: TGTGCCAGCAGCTTAGCTGGGGACAGGGGGCACAATCAGCCCCAGCATTTT.

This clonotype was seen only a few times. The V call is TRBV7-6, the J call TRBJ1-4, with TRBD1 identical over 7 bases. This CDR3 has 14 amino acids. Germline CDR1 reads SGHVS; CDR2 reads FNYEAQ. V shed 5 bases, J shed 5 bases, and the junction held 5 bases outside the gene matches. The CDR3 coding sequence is TGTGCCAGCAGCCCAGGGGGGGGAAATGAAAAACTGTTTTTT. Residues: CASSPGGGNEKLFF.